Listed here are 3 T cell receptor beta chains from one sample, sequenced in a study of T cell repertoires in cytomegalovirus infection. From the reads, TCRdb called clonotypes with MiXCR, one entry per CDR3 protein. The data show about 200,000 distinct CDR3 sequences, with more than 9% seen just once and about 4.6% held by the top ten. The material sequenced was PBMCs. Receptor source: a human donor in good health (CMV status not recorded). Some clones in this sample may be carry-over from other donors' samples.

This clonotype was recorded at least ten times. This rearrangement joins TRBV7-9 to TRBJ2-1; 10 positions match TRBD2. The CDR3 extends over 15 amino acids. With 2 bases clipped from V and 7 bases from J, the junction kept 5 bases outside the gene matches. Looked up from germline, CDR1 is SEHNR and CDR2 is FQNEAQ (reference sequence). The CDR3 protein is CASSLTSGMRNEQFF. The CDR3 DNA follows: TGTGCCAGCAGCTTAACTAGCGGGATGAGGAATGAGCAGTTCTTC. Based on the CDR3 plus reference TRBV7-9 and TRBJ2-1, the full variable domain is DTGVSQNPRHKITKRGQNVTFRCDPISEHNRLYWYRQTLGQGPEFLTYFQNEAQLEKSRLLSDRFSAERPKGSFSTLEIQRTEQGDSAMYLCASSLTSGMRNEQFFGPGTRLTVL.

The chain has TRBV28 and TRBJ2-7; no reliable D call. Trimming took 1 base from V and 2 from J, leaving 12 bases between them. The CDR3 runs to 15 residues. Germline V CDR1 and CDR2: MDHEN, SYDVKM. CDR3 protein: CASSLLPGTPYEQYF. The CDR3 bases are TGTGCCAGCAGTTTATTGCCAGGAACCCCCTACGAGCAGTACTTC.

This clonotype was seen at least ten times. This rearrangement joins TRBV2 to TRBJ1-1; weak D call: TRBD1 (6 bases). Germline assignment: CDR1 SNHLY and CDR2 FYNNEI. The CDR3 is 11 amino acids. V was pared by 9 bases and J by 4 bases, with 9 bases between. Here the CDR3 DNA reads TGTGCCAGTACAGGGCTCACTGAAGCTTTCTTT. This gives the protein CASTGLTEAFF.